The rows below give T cell receptor beta chains drawn from one sample of a study of shared clonotypes between healthy human individuals. Method: immunoSEQ multiplex PCR; TCRdb's copy keeps in-frame clones and lacks some. The data show some 2,100,000 clones, with approximately 94% seen just once and over 0.1% held by the top ten. Specimen: naive CD4+ T cells sorted from blood. These receptors were taken from a man in his late teens or twenties in good health. Each CDR3 is given with its conserved first and last residue. The D gene is left open where the match is weak. Clone sizes are given selectively: once, few, many, or a class where the clone is expanded.

TRBV2	-	15	-	TRBJ2-5	CASSWPAGNQETQYF	TGTGCCAGCAGCTGGCCAGCGGGCAACCAAGAGACCCAGTACTTC
TRBV5-4	-	15	-	TRBJ2-5	CASSLGAGIQETQYF	TGTGCCAGCAGCTTAGGGGCCGGAATACAAGAGACCCAGTACTTC
TRBV7-2	-	17	-	TRBJ2-3	CASSLGMGSSRTDTQYF	TGTGCCAGCAGCTTAGGGATGGGGTCCTCGCGCACAGATACGCAGTATTTT
TRBV30	once	14	-	TRBJ1-5	CAWSPALSNQPQHF	TGTGCCTGGAGTCCCGCTCTAAGCAATCAGCCCCAGCATTTT
TRBV9	-	15	TRBD2	TRBJ2-1	CASSVLAGGNGEQFF	TGTGCCAGCAGCGTACTAGCGGGAGGGAACGGTGAGCAGTTCTTC
TRBV5-1	-	16	-	TRBJ2-7	CASSIGQSHFLYEQYF	TGCGCCAGCAGCATAGGACAGTCCCATTTTCTCTACGAGCAGTACTTC
TRBV10-2	-	15	-	TRBJ2-7	CASSPDVVASYEQYF	TGCGCCAGCAGCCCCGACGTGGTAGCCTCCTACGAGCAGTACTTC
TRBV5-1	-	14	-	TRBJ2-3	CASSLAAYRDTQYF	TGCGCCAGCAGCTTGGCGGCCTACCGAGATACGCAGTATTTT
TRBV13	-	13	-	TRBJ2-7	CASSPPRTYEQYF	TGTGCCAGCAGCCCCCCACGGACCTACGAGCAGTACTTC
TRBV19	-	13	-	TRBJ1-1	CARGAGEPTEAFF	TGTGCCAGGGGGGCAGGGGAGCCCACTGAAGCTTTCTTT
TRBV7-2	-	15	-	TRBJ1-5	CASRRLGQGDWPQHF	TGTGCCAGCAGACGCCTTGGGCAGGGAGATTGGCCCCAGCATTTT
TRBV9	-	16	TRBD1	TRBJ1-2	CASSVGRGPPNYGYTF	TGTGCCAGCAGCGTGGGGAGGGGGCCACCAAACTATGGCTACACCTTC
TRBV5-1	-	16	-	TRBJ1-5	CASSPGPQGSNQPQHF	TGCGCCAGCAGCCCGGGCCCCCAGGGGTCCAATCAGCCCCAGCATTTT
TRBV5-1	-	16	TRBD1	TRBJ2-7	CASSPTGDSSSYEQYF	TGCGCCAGCAGTCCGACAGGGGACTCCAGCTCCTACGAGCAGTACTTC
TRBV5-6	-	19	TRBD1	TRBJ1-6	CASSWGQGALSSYNSPLHF	TGTGCCAGCAGCTGGGGACAGGGGGCACTGAGCTCCTATAATTCACCCCTCCACTTT
TRBV4-1	-	14	-	TRBJ1-4	CASSQVTLNEKLFF	TGCGCCAGCAGCCAAGTCACCCTTAATGAAAAACTGTTTTTT
TRBV19	-	13	-	TRBJ1-1	CASSRQVNTEAFF	TGTGCCAGTAGTAGGCAGGTGAACACTGAAGCTTTCTTT
TRBV7-2	-	16	TRBD2	TRBJ2-5	CASSLVPAGGQETQYF	TGTGCCAGCAGCTTAGTTCCAGCGGGGGGGCAAGAGACCCAGTACTTC
TRBV4-1	-	18	-	TRBJ1-4	CASSQSHLSGLVGEKLFF	TGCGCCAGCAGCCAGTCCCATCTGAGCGGGCTAGTGGGGGAAAAACTGTTTTTT
TRBV19	-	18	-	TRBJ2-3	CASSSPRDPRGSTDTQYF	TGTGCCAGTAGTAGTCCCCGGGACCCCCGCGGGAGCACAGATACGCAGTATTTT
TRBV29-1	-	16	-	TRBJ1-2	CSVEDRGQGTNYGYTF	TGCAGCGTTGAAGATCGGGGGCAGGGGACTAACTATGGCTACACCTTC
TRBV27	-	13	-	TRBJ2-3	CASSHNPTDTQYF	TGTGCCAGCAGTCATAATCCCACAGATACGCAGTATTTT
TRBV5-1	-	16	-	TRBJ2-3	CASSKTTGLSTDTQYF	TGCGCCAGCAGCAAAACCACGGGCCTGAGCACAGATACGCAGTATTTT
TRBV6-1	-	14	TRBD1	TRBJ1-3	CASSTGQGSGTIYF	TGTGCCAGCTCTACCGGACAGGGATCAGGCACCATATATTTT
TRBV11-3	-	17	TRBD1	TRBJ2-7	CASSLDDLGQGVYEQYF	TGTGCCAGCAGCTTAGATGATTTGGGACAGGGGGTTTACGAGCAGTACTTC
TRBV7-9	-	13	-	TRBJ2-7	CASSLVRAGEQYF	TGTGCCAGCAGCTTAGTCAGGGCTGGAGAGCAGTACTTC
TRBV10-3	-	15	TRBD1	TRBJ1-5	CAISDGTGVGQPQHF	TGTGCCATCAGTGATGGCACAGGGGTCGGCCAGCCCCAGCATTTT
TRBV19	-	13	-	TRBJ2-3	CASSNLIADTQYF	TGTGCCAGTAGCAATCTGATCGCAGATACGCAGTATTTT
TRBV5-6	-	13	-	TRBJ2-5	CASSLAEGRAQYF	TGTGCCAGCAGCTTGGCCGAGGGGCGGGCCCAGTACTTC
TRBV28	-	15	-	TRBJ1-4	CASSYRTVNSEKLFF	TGTGCCAGCAGTTACCGGACAGTTAATTCGGAAAAACTGTTTTTT
TRBV7-2	-	15	TRBD1	TRBJ1-5	CASSLVGTGYQPQHF	TGTGCCAGCAGCTTAGTTGGGACAGGGTACCAGCCCCAGCATTTT
TRBV5-4	-	14	TRBD1	TRBJ2-7	CASRTGTDTYEQYF	TGTGCCAGCAGGACCGGGACAGACACCTACGAGCAGTACTTC
TRBV2	-	14	TRBD2	TRBJ2-5	CASGRTSGQETQYF	TGTGCCAGCGGGAGGACTAGCGGGCAAGAGACCCAGTACTTC
TRBV10-1	once	13	-	TRBJ1-4	CASSESADEKLFF	TGCGCCAGCAGTGAGTCGGCAGATGAAAAACTGTTTTTT
TRBV7-8	-	15	-	TRBJ1-1	CASSSTGTPNTEAFF	TGTGCCAGCAGTTCTACCGGGACACCGAACACTGAAGCTTTCTTT
TRBV2	-	13	-	TRBJ2-1	CASSVLTYNEQFF	TGTGCCAGCAGTGTTCTGACTTACAATGAGCAGTTCTTC
TRBV9	-	13	TRBD2	TRBJ2-3	CASSVRGGDTQYF	TGTGCCAGCAGCGTACGGGGAGGGGATACGCAGTATTTT
TRBV10-1	-	13	-	TRBJ1-2	CASSEETDYGYTF	TGCGCCAGCAGTGAGGAGACAGATTATGGCTACACCTTC
TRBV7-6	-	13	TRBD1	TRBJ2-7	CASSSDRGYEQYF	TGTGCCAGCAGCTCGGACAGGGGCTACGAGCAGTACTTC
TRBV29-1	-	13	-	TRBJ1-1	CSAGDPLDTEAFF	TGCAGCGCCGGGGACCCGCTGGACACTGAAGCTTTCTTT
TRBV5-1	-	14	TRBD1	TRBJ2-7	CASAPDRGEYEQYF	TGCGCCAGCGCTCCGGACAGGGGGGAATACGAGCAGTACTTC
TRBV10-3	-	16	-	TRBJ1-6	CAISESGPGLNSPLHF	TGTGCCATCAGTGAGTCGGGCCCGGGCCTTAATTCACCCCTCCACTTT